A single sample is the source of the 31 T cell receptor beta chains below, sequenced in a study of PD-L1 blockade in urothelial cancer. Time point here: pretreatment peripheral blood. Here immunoSEQ multiplex PCR was the method, and the copy in TCRdb shows in-frame clones only, minus some. The sample lists tens of thousands of clones; 75% to 85% were seen once. The sequencing here drew on PBMCs, taken around atezolizumab (anti-PD-L1) treatment. The source is a man in his 70s with urothelial cancer.

The V gene is TRBV5-4, the J gene TRBJ2-1; D gene uncertain. Germline CDR1 SGHNT, CDR2 YYREEE (reference sequence). The CDR3 covers 12 residues. V was pared by 3 bases and J by 5 bases, with 6 bases between. CDR3 sequence reads: CASSSRDNEQFF. The CDR3 DNA is TGTGCCAGCAGCTCCCGGGACAATGAGCAGTTCTTC.

This clone was observed a single time. This chain joins TRBV10-3 and TRBJ2-3, with D unclear. Germline CDR1 and CDR2: ENHRY and SYGVKD. The CDR3 length is 16 residues. The germline V and J ends were trimmed by 6 bases and 2 bases, with 18 bases remaining between them. The CDR3 coding sequence is TGTGCCATCAGCGGGTCTGATAGTCACGCCACAGATACGCAGTATTTT. Protein: CAISGSDSHATDTQYF.

V and J are TRBV4-2 and TRBJ2-7, with D possibly matching TRBD1 (6 bases). Germline CDR1 reads LGHNA; CDR2 reads YNFKEQ. The CDR3 runs 15 residues. Trimming stripped 0 bases from V and 5 bases from J, with 14 bases between. CDR3 bases: TGTGCCAGCAGCCAAGAAGGGCAGGGGCATAACGAGCAGTACTTC. This sequence encodes CASSQEGQGHNEQYF.

The J gene is TRBJ1-1, the V gene TRBV5-1; D may be TRBD1 (6 bases). CDR1 is SGHRS and CDR2 is YFSETQ in the germline V gene. Trimming took off 0 bases at V and 4 bases at J, with 10 bases between the two ends. The CDR3 consists of 14 residues. The CDR3 sequence is CASSLVRGGTEAFF. The CDR3 DNA reads TGCGCCAGCAGCTTGGTTAGGGGGGGCACTGAAGCTTTCTTT.

The gene calls are TRBV7-2 and TRBJ1-1, with D uncertain. V lost 1 base to trimming and J lost 0 bases, with 12 bases between them. The CDR3 contains 16 residues. Germline values: CDR1 SGHTA, CDR2 FQGNSA. DNA of the CDR3: TGTGCCAGCAGCTTAGTTCCCGGTTTGATGAACACTGAAGCTTTCTTT. Its protein is CASSLVPGLMNTEAFF.

The rearrangement links TRBV28 to TRBJ2-7, with TRBD1 matching over 9 bases. This CDR3 has 15 residues. After removal of 6 bases from V and 2 bases from J, the junction contained 8 bases not matched to a gene. From germline, CDR1 is MDHEN and CDR2 SYDVKM. CDR3 region: CASSRTGGLTYEQYF. In DNA form, the CDR3 reads TGTGCCAGCAGCAGAACAGGGGGCCTTACCTACGAGCAGTACTTC.

The chain has TRBV6-5 and TRBJ1-5; TRBD1 matches 8 bases. The CDR3 extends over 14 amino acids. CDR1 and CDR2 from the germline V gene are MNHEY and SVGAGI. J was trimmed by 7 bases and V by 5 bases; bases with no gene match: 7. DNA of the CDR3: TGTGCCAGCAGTGGACAGGGACGGGGGCAGCCCCAGCATTTT. Residues: CASSGQGRGQPQHF.

Only a few counts were recorded for this clone. This chain connects TRBV7-9 to TRBJ1-1; D perhaps matches TRBD1 (5 bases). There are 13 residues in the CDR3. Looked up from germline, CDR1 is SEHNR and CDR2 is FQNEAQ (reference sequence). The germline V and J ends were trimmed by 4 bases and 1 base, with 7 bases remaining between them. The CDR3 DNA is TGTGCCAGCAGCTCCAGGGAGAACACTGAAGCTTTCTTT. Translated: CASSSRENTEAFF.

The rearrangement joins TRBV11-3 to TRBJ2-7; weak D call: TRBD2 (6 bases). Per germline, CDR1 SGHNT and CDR2 YENEEA. The CDR3 totals 17 residues. V was trimmed by 0 bases and J by 4 bases, leaving 19 bases between them. CDR3 coding DNA: TGTGCCAGCAGCTTAGATAACGGGACCCACGGGGGATACGAGCAGTACTTC. Residues: CASSLDNGTHGGYEQYF.

The chain recombines TRBV6-5 with TRBJ1-2, with TRBD1 identical over 7 bases. The CDR3 totals 11 residues. Per the germline V gene, CDR1 is MNHEY and CDR2 is SVGAGI. V was pared by 4 bases and J by 10 bases, with 3 bases of the junction left unmatched. This CDR3 is CASSWDSHYTF. The CDR3 DNA sequence: TGTGCCAGCAGTTGGGACAGTCACTACACCTTC.

The J gene is TRBJ1-5, the V gene TRBV7-8, with unresolved D. The V end was cut by 7 bases, the J end by 1 base, with 23 bases between. The CDR3 consists of 18 residues. Germline V gene sequence: CDR1 SGHVS, CDR2 FQNEAQ. The CDR3 loop is CASTKRALNIMSNQPQHF. The CDR3 DNA is TGTGCCAGCACCAAGAGGGCGTTAAATATTATGAGCAATCAGCCCCAGCATTTT.

The chain carries TRBV9 and TRBJ2-7, with 8 bases that match TRBD2. Unmatched junction bases numbered 11, after V lost 3 bases and J lost 9 bases. Germline V gene lookup returns CDR1 SGDLS and CDR2 YYNGEE. The CDR3 has 14 residues. CDR3 amino acids: CASSAVSGAGMQYF. In DNA, the CDR3 is TGTGCCAGCAGCGCAGTTAGCGGGGCTGGGATGCAGTACTTC.

This rearrangement joins TRBV27 to TRBJ1-2; D gene unclear. Trimming pared 2 bases from V and 1 base from J, leaving 5 bases between. The CDR3 contains 13 residues. The germline V gene encodes CDR1 MNHEY and CDR2 SMNVEV (reference sequence). The CDR3 DNA reads as TGTGCCAGCAGTTTAAACAGTAACTATGGCTACACCTTC. Its translation: CASSLNSNYGYTF.

The genes are TRBV5-6 and TRBJ2-7; D is uncertain. Per the germline V gene, CDR1 is SGHDT and CDR2 is YYEEEE. The CDR3 consists of 12 residues. V lost 3 bases and J lost 0, with 4 bases in between. Here the CDR3 reads CASSSSSYEQYF. The CDR3 region has the DNA TGTGCCAGCAGCTCCAGCTCCTACGAGCAGTACTTC. The whole variable domain, remainder taken from reference TRBV5-6 and TRBJ2-7, is DAGVTQSPTHLIKTRGQQVTLRCSPKSGHDTVSWYQQALGQGPQFIFQYYEEEERQRGNFPDRFSGHQFPNYSSELNVNALLLGDSALYLCASSSSSYEQYFGPGTRLTVT.

The chain has TRBV2 and TRBJ2-7; the match to TRBD1 covers 8 bases. The CDR3 contains 15 residues. V lost 1 base to trimming and J lost 2 bases; unmatched junction nucleotides: 4. Germline assignment: CDR1 SNHLY and CDR2 FYNNEI. The CDR3 protein is CASSEGDRSTYEQYF. For the CDR3, the DNA is TGTGCCAGCAGTGAAGGGGACAGGAGCACCTACGAGCAGTACTTC.

This chain links TRBV29-1 with TRBJ1-2; TRBD1 is a possible D gene (6 bases). The CDR3 consists of 12 residues. Germline V gene lookup returns CDR1 SQVTM and CDR2 ANQGSEA. V was cut by 4 bases and J by 3 bases, with 9 bases left in between. In nucleotides, the CDR3 is TGCAGCGTTGTAGGGGGAGACTATGGCTACACCTTC. It specifies CSVVGGDYGYTF.

The rearrangement links TRBV5-8 to TRBJ2-1, with a possible D match to TRBD2 (5 bases). Between the trimmed V and J ends, which lost 4 bases and 0 bases, there was a span of 11 bases. This CDR3 comprises 15 residues. Germline V gene sequence: CDR1 SGHTS, CDR2 YDEGEE. Here the CDR3 DNA reads TGTGCCAGCAGCAGGAGCGGAGGCTCCTACAATGAGCAGTTCTTC. Amino acid sequence: CASSRSGGSYNEQFF. Complete variable domain (other parts from reference TRBV5-8 and TRBJ2-1): EAGVTQSPTHLIKTRGQQATLRCSPISGHTSVYWYQQALGLGLQFLLWYDEGEERNRGNFPPRFSGRQFPNYSSELNVNALELEDSALYLCASSRSGGSYNEQFFGPGTRLTVL.

This clone was seen at least ten times. V gene TRBV7-3 combines with J gene TRBJ2-2, with 7 bases matching TRBD1. CDR1 and CDR2 (germline): SGHTA, FQGTGA. CDR3 size: 14 residues. Trimming at V came to 6 bases and at J to 0 bases, leaving 1 base not matched to a gene. DNA of the CDR3: TGTGCCAGCAGAGGACAGGCGAACACCGGGGAGCTGTTTTTT. Its protein product is CASRGQANTGELFF.

The chain carries TRBV13 and TRBJ2-3, with TRBD2 matching 14 bases. Trimming removed 5 bases from V and 4 bases from J; junction bases left unmatched: 2. The CDR3 length is 15 residues. Germline V CDR1 and CDR2: PRHDT, FYEKMQ (reference sequence). Here the CDR3 reads CASSPGLAGADTQYF. The CDR3 nucleotides are TGTGCCAGCAGCCCGGGACTAGCGGGAGCAGATACGCAGTATTTT.

V gene TRBV7-2 combines with J gene TRBJ1-1; no clear D. The ends were cut back, 5 bases at V and 5 bases at J, with 12 bases in the middle. Germline CDR1 reads SGHTA; CDR2 reads FQGNSA. This CDR3 is built from 13 residues. This CDR3 reads CASSHPRTTEAFF. The CDR3 DNA reads TGTGCCAGCAGCCACCCAAGGACTACTGAAGCTTTCTTT.

V and J are TRBV4-2 and TRBJ2-4; TRBD2 matches at 7 bases. The germline V gene has CDR1 LGHNA and CDR2 YNFKEQ. With V trimmed by 8 bases and J by 1 base, 14 bases remained unmatched. This CDR3 spans 17 amino acids. In DNA, the CDR3 is TGTGCCAGCCTCACCGAACTAGCGCGGGGGGCCAAAAACATTCAGTACTTC. It yields the protein CASLTELARGAKNIQYF.

The V call is TRBV29-1, the J call TRBJ1-1; 8 positions match TRBD1. CDR1 is SQVTM and CDR2 is ANQGSEA in the germline V gene. The CDR3 is 14 residues long. The V and J ends lost 3 bases and 2 bases, in that order; junction bases with no gene match: 5. This CDR3 reads CSVEETGVNTEAFF. DNA for the CDR3: TGCAGCGTTGAGGAGACAGGGGTTAACACTGAAGCTTTCTTT.

This sequence joins TRBV5-1 and TRBJ2-6, with a possible D match to TRBD1 (6 bases). V was cut by 0 bases and J by 0 bases, with 16 bases left in between. The CDR3 covers 19 residues. Germline V gene lookup returns CDR1 SGHRS and CDR2 YFSETQ. CDR3: CASSLAGLGQSSGANVLTF. CDR3 nucleotides: TGCGCCAGCAGCTTGGCAGGGCTAGGACAGAGCTCTGGGGCCAACGTCCTGACTTTC.

The genes are TRBV9 and TRBJ2-3, with 13 bases fitting TRBD2. Germline V lookup: CDR1 SGDLS, CDR2 YYNGEE. The J segment lost 3 bases and the V segment lost 4 bases, leaving 11 bases of the junction unmatched. CDR3 size: 18 residues. CDR3: CASSFQRGTSGTTDTQYF. CDR3 sequence (DNA): TGTGCCAGCAGCTTCCAGAGGGGGACTAGCGGGACTACAGATACGCAGTATTTT.

The chain is built from TRBV4-3 and TRBJ1-1; a weak D match, TRBD1 (6 bases). CDR3 length: 15 residues. Germline loops: CDR1 LGHNA, CDR2 YSLEER. V shed 0 bases and J shed 0 bases, with 8 bases lying between them. The CDR3, as DNA: TGCGCCAGCAGCCAAGAGCACAGGGTGAACACTGAAGCTTTCTTT. The encoded protein is CASSQEHRVNTEAFF.

This clone was counted between two and nine times. This chain links TRBV11-3 with TRBJ2-3; perhaps TRBD2 as D (5 bases). The V gene lost 5 bases and the J gene lost 0 bases, with 12 bases spanning the gap. The CDR3 has 15 amino acids. The germline V gene encodes CDR1 SGHNT and CDR2 YENEEA. The CDR3 DNA follows: TGTGCCAGCAGCCCCCGCTCGGGGAGCACAGATACGCAGTATTTT. This gives the protein CASSPRSGSTDTQYF.

J is TRBJ2-1 and V is TRBV27, with a weak D call TRBD2 (6 bases). The CDR3 is 15 amino acids. With 2 bases removed from V and 7 bases from J, the gap between germline ends came to 15 bases. Germline assignment: CDR1 MNHEY and CDR2 SMNVEV (reference sequence). Here the CDR3 DNA reads TGTGCCAGCAGTTTAGATAATCGAGGGAGGAATGAGCAGTTCTTC. This codes for CASSLDNRGRNEQFF.

The chain employs TRBV7-9 and TRBJ1-4; the D gene is possibly TRBD1 (6 bases). With 5 bases removed from V and 6 bases from J, the gap between germline ends came to 13 bases. The germline gives CDR1 SEHNR, CDR2 FQNEAQ (reference sequence). This CDR3 comprises 14 residues. The CDR3 sequence: CASSLGHQDEKLFF. The CDR3 DNA sequence: TGTGCCAGCAGCCTGGGACACCAAGATGAAAAACTGTTTTTT.

The chain uses TRBV30 and TRBJ2-1; TRBD2 matches 8 bases. The CDR3 consists of 17 residues. Per the germline V gene, CDR1 is GTSNPN and CDR2 is SVGIG (reference sequence). With V trimmed by 3 bases and J by 6 bases, 16 bases remained unmatched. CDR3 coding DNA: TGTGCCTGGAGCCAAACCTCGGACGGGAGGGGGGTCAATGAGCAGTTCTTC. Translated: CAWSQTSDGRGVNEQFF.

This chain joins TRBV6-8 and TRBJ2-1; 10 bases agree with TRBD2. The CDR3 length is 17 residues. Trimming took 0 bases from V and 4 from J; bases not matched to a gene: 6. CDR1 and CDR2 from the germline V gene are MNHGY and SAAAGT. CDR3 DNA sequence: TGTGCCAGCAGTTACTCCCATCTAGCGGGAGATTACAATGAGCAGTTCTTC. This encodes CASSYSHLAGDYNEQFF.

V is TRBV6-5 and J is TRBJ1-2; tentatively, D is TRBD1 (6 bases). Deletions cut 4 bases from V and 7 bases from J, with 13 bases between. Germline V CDR1 and CDR2: MNHEY, SVGAGI. The CDR3 sequence is 13 residues long. The CDR3 DNA reads TGTGCCAGCAGTTCGTCCTACAGGGCTGGCTACACCTTC. Protein: CASSSSYRAGYTF.